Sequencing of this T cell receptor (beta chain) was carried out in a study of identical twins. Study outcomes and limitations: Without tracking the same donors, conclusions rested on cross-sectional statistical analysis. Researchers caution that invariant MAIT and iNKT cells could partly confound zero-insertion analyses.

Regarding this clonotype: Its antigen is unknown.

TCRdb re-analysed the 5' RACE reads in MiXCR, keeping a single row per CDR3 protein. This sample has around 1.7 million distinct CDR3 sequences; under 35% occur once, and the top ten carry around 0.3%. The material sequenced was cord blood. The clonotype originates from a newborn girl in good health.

This CDR3 reads CSARRQGRGNNQPQHF. The DNA for the CDR3 is TGCAGTGCTAGGAGGCAGGGAAGAGGAAACAATCAGCCCCAGCATTTT. The chain combines TRBV20-1 with TRBJ1-5, with D perhaps matching TRBD1 (5 bases). This CDR3 has 16 amino acids. Germline V gene lookup returns CDR1 DFQATT and CDR2 SNEGSKA (reference sequence). The V and J ends lost 3 bases and 3 bases respectively, with 18 bases between them.